The rows below give T cell receptor beta chains drawn from one sample of a study of T-cell reconstitution after alpha-beta-depleted transplantation in children. Each CDR3 protein gets one entry after TCRdb re-called the PCR reads with MiXCR. Of around 270,000 distinct CDR3 sequences in the sample, about 9.5% are singletons; the top ten hold roughly 7.1%. The sample consisted of PBMCs, taken before TCRalphabeta/CD19-depleted stem cell transplant. These receptors all come from a boy less than two years old with acute myeloid leukemia, due to receive a stem cell transplant. Both conserved end residues are part of each CDR3. A D gene is named only where the DNA matches it firmly. The size field reads how often the clone was seen (once, few, many) or a class if it is expanded.

CDR3aa: CSARDSGTGVTDTQYF; CDR3nt: TGCAGTGCTAGAGATTCCGGGACAGGGGTCACAGATACGCAGTATTTT; j_gene: TRBJ2-3; abundance: many; d_gene: TRBD1; v_gene: TRBV20-1; len: 16
CDR3aa: CASSLGISNEKLFF; CDR3nt: TGCGCCAGCAGCTTGGGGATCTCTAATGAAAAACTGTTTTTT; j_gene: TRBJ1-4; abundance: many; d_gene: .; v_gene: TRBV5-1; len: 14
CDR3aa: CSVGGTYNEQFF; CDR3nt: TGCAGCGTGGGGGGTACCTACAATGAGCAGTTCTTC; j_gene: TRBJ2-1; abundance: many; d_gene: .; v_gene: TRBV29-1; len: 12
CDR3aa: CASSPGQRQETQYF; CDR3nt: TGTGCCAGCAGCCCGGGACAACGACAAGAGACCCAGTACTTC; j_gene: TRBJ2-5; abundance: many; d_gene: .; v_gene: TRBV11-2; len: 14
CDR3aa: CASSAGPNTEAFF; CDR3nt: TGTGCCAGCAGCGCAGGGCCGAACACTGAAGCTTTCTTT; j_gene: TRBJ1-1; abundance: many; d_gene: .; v_gene: TRBV7-2; len: 13
CDR3aa: CSVYGGALSSSTDTQYF; CDR3nt: TGCAGCGTTTATGGAGGGGCCCTTAGCTCGAGCACAGATACGCAGTATTTT; j_gene: TRBJ2-3; abundance: many; d_gene: .; v_gene: TRBV29-1; len: 17
CDR3aa: CSVGAGLASFPYEQYF; CDR3nt: TGCAGCGTGGGGGCCGGACTAGCTTCTTTCCCCTACGAGCAGTACTTC; j_gene: TRBJ2-7; abundance: many; d_gene: TRBD2; v_gene: TRBV29-1; len: 16
CDR3aa: CASSLGGGGYEQYF; CDR3nt: TGCGCCAGCAGCTTGGGGGGAGGGGGCTACGAGCAGTACTTC; j_gene: TRBJ2-7; abundance: many; d_gene: .; v_gene: TRBV11-2; len: 14
CDR3aa: CASSCPRRGRNEQFF; CDR3nt: TGTGCCAGCAGCTGCCCGAGGAGGGGGCGGAATGAGCAGTTCTTC; j_gene: TRBJ2-1; abundance: many; d_gene: .; v_gene: TRBV7-9; len: 15
CDR3aa: CASSLNHDNSPLHF; CDR3nt: TGTGCCAGCAGTTTAAACCACGATAATTCACCCCTCCACTTT; j_gene: TRBJ1-6; abundance: many; d_gene: .; v_gene: TRBV12-3/TRBV12-4; len: 14
CDR3aa: CASSFPSGGAKGETQYF; CDR3nt: TGTGCCAGCAGCTTTCCCAGCGGGGGGGCGAAAGGAGAGACCCAGTACTTC; j_gene: TRBJ2-5; abundance: few; d_gene: TRBD2; v_gene: TRBV7-9; len: 17